This TCR beta chain was sequenced in a study of blood T cell repertoires in COVID-19. Libraries were prepared by immunoSEQ multiplex PCR; TCRdb keeps only in-frame clonotypes and omits some of them. The sample lists under 300,000 clones, roughly 91% occurring once. This clone was detected once. The CDR3 has 14 amino acids. J was trimmed by 6 bases and V by 7 bases; bases with no gene match: 7. Germline V lookup: CDR1 MNHEY, CDR2 SVGAGI. The chain uses TRBV6-5 and TRBJ2-2; the match to TRBD2 covers 8 bases. This TCR derives from a woman aged 40 to 50 who had recovered from COVID-19. Sequencing was carried out using peripheral blood. CDR3 loop: CASTTRGGSGELFF. DNA for the CDR3: TGTGCCAGCACCACCCGGGGGGGGTCCGGGGAGCTGTTTTTT.